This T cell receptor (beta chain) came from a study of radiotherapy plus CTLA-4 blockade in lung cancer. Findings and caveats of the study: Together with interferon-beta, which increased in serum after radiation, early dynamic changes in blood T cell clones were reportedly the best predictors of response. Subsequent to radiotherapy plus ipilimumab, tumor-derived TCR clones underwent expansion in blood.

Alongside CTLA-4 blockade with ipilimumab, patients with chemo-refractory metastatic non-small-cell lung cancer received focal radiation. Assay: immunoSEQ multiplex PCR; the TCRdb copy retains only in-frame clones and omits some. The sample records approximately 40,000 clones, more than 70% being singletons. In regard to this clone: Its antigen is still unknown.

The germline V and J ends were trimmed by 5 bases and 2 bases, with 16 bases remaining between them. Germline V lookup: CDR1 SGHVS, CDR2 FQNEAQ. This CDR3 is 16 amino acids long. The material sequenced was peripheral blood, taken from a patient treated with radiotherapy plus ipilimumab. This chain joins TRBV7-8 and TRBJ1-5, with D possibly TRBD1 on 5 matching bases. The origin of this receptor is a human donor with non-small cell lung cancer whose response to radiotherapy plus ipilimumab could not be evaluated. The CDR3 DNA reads TGTGCCAGCAGCCCCAACCAGGGAGGCGGCAATCAGCCCCAGCATTTT. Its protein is CASSPNQGGGNQPQHF.